The entry that follows covers one TCR beta chain sequence. The sample belongs to a study of blood T cell repertoires in COVID-19. Using immunoSEQ multiplex PCR, the repertoire was profiled, and TCRdb retains in-frame clones only, with some absent. The table lists more than 350,000 clones, 87% of them singletons. CDR1 is LGHDT and CDR2 is YNNKEL in the germline V gene (reference sequence). Trimming took 3 bases from V and 0 from J, leaving 11 bases between them. The CDR3 consists of 15 residues. Recovery meant two consecutive negative NP/OP PCR tests, professional clearance, or resolved symptoms. What was sequenced was PBMCs or T cells enriched from blood (not recorded which). The sequence was collected from a woman aged 45-60 years who had recovered from COVID-19. The V gene is TRBV3-1 (or the pseudogene TRBV3-2), the J gene TRBJ1-2, with a possible D match to TRBD1 (6 bases). CDR3 region: CASSHWTASNYGYTF. The CDR3 DNA is TGTGCCAGCAGCCATTGGACAGCCTCTAACTATGGCTACACCTTC.